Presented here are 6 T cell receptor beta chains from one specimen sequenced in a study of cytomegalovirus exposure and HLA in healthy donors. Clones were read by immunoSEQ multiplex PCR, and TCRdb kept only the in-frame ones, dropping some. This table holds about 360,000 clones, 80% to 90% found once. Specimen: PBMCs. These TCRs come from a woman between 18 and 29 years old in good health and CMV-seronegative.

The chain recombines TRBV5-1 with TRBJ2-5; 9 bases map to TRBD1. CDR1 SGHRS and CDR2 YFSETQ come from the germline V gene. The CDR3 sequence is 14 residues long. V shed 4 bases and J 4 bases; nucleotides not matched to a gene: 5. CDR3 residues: CASSIGQGRETQYF. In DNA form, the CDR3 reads TGCGCCAGCAGCATAGGACAGGGGAGAGAGACCCAGTACTTC.

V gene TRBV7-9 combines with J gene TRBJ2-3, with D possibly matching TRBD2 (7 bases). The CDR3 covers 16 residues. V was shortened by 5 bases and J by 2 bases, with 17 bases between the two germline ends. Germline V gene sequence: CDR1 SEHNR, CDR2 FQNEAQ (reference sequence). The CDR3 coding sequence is TGTGCCAGCAGCCTCGGGGGGCCGGGCCCCACAGATACGCAGTATTTT. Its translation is CASSLGGPGPTDTQYF.

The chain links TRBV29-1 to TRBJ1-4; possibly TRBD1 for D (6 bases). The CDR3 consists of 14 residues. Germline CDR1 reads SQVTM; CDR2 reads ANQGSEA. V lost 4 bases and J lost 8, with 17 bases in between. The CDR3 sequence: CSVAGTSAEEKLFF. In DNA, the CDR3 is TGCAGCGTTGCGGGGACATCCGCAGAGGAAAAACTGTTTTTT.

The CDR3 protein is CASSQDRGSGEQYF. CDR3 sequence (DNA): TGCGCCAGCAGCCAAGATAGGGGGTCTGGGGAGCAGTACTTC. This chain links TRBV4-1 with TRBJ2-7, with D possibly matching TRBD1 (6 bases). The length of the CDR3 is 14 residues. Trimming took off 0 bases at V and 7 bases at J, with 13 bases between the two ends. Germline V gives CDR1 MGHRA, CDR2 YSYEKL.

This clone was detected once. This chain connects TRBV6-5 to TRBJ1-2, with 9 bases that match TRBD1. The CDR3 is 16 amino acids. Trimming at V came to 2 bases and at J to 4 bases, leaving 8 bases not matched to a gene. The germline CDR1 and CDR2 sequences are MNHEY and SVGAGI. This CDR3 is CASSYLRDRASYGYTF. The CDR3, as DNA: TGTGCCAGCAGTTACCTCCGGGACAGGGCAAGCTATGGCTACACCTTC.

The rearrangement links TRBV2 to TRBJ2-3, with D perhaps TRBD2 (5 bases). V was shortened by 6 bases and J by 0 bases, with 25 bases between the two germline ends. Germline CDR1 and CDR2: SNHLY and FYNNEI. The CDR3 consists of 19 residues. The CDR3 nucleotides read TGTGCCAGCAGGCCCCCCCGTGCGGGTAAAAGCCCTAGCACAGATACGCAGTATTTT. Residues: CASRPPRAGKSPSTDTQYF.